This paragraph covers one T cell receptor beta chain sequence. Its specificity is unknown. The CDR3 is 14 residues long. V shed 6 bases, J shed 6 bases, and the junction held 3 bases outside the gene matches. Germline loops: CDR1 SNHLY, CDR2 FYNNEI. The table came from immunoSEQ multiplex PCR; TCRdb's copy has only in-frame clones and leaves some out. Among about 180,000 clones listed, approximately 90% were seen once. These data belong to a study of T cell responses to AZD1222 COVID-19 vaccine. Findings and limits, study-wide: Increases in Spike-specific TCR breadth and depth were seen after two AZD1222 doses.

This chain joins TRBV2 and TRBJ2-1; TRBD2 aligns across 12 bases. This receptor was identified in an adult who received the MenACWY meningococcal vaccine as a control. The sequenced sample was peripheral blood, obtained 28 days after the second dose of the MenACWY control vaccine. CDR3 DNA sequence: TGTGCCAGCAGAAGGACTAGCGGGACCAATGAGCAGTTCTTC. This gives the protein CASRRTSGTNEQFF.